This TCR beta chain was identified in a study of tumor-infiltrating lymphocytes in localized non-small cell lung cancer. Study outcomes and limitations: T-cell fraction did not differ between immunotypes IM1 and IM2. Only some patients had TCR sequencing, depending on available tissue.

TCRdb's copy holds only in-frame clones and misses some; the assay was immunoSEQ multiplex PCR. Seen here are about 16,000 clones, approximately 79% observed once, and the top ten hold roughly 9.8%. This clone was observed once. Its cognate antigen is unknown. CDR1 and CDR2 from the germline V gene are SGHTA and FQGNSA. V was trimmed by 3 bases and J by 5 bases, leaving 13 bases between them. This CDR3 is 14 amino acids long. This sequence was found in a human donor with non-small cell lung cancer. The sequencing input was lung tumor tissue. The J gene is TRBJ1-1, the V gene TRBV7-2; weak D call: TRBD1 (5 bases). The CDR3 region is CASSLAGVGTEAFF. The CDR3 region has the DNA TGTGCCAGCAGCTTGGCGGGGGTGGGAACTGAAGCTTTCTTT.